Presented here are 31 T cell receptor beta chains from one specimen sequenced in a study of T cell responses to AZD1222 COVID-19 vaccine (dated by TCRdb to about 2021). Library generation was performed with the immunoSEQ multiplex PCR assay. What TCRdb holds here is the immuneACCESS table cut down to in-frame rearrangements. Part of the clones is not present; checked against another copy, under half of the missing clones reflect an unresolved V gene, and the others are unexplained. The sample has about 42,000 clones on record, about 91% of them singletons. The ten largest clonotypes hold around 25% of the sample. What the time point label conveys for this sample: about 28 days (+/-7) after the second vaccine dose. Sequencing was performed on peripheral blood, taken 28 days after the second AZD1222 dose. The receptors derive from an adult who received the AZD1222 COVID-19 vaccine.

The chain has TRBV10-3 and TRBJ1-2; 9 nucleotides match TRBD1. Unmatched junction bases numbered 9, after V lost 2 bases and J lost 11 bases. Germline CDR1 reads ENHRY; CDR2 reads SYGVKD. The CDR3 has 14 amino acids. The DNA of the CDR3 is TGTGCCATCAGTGAGACTACAGGGGGCCCACCTTACACCTTC. Amino acid sequence: CAISETTGGPPYTF.

This clone has a handful of counts. This chain joins TRBV30 and TRBJ1-2; weak D call: TRBD1 (6 bases). The germline V gene has CDR1 GTSNPN and CDR2 SVGIG (reference sequence). V was pared by 0 bases and J by 13 bases, with 18 bases between. There are 13 residues in the CDR3. The CDR3 bases are TGTGCCTGGAGTGTACCAGGGAGGGGGAGTAGCACCTTC. This sequence encodes CAWSVPGRGSSTF.

The genes are TRBV5-1 and TRBJ1-2; 7 bases are a match to TRBD1. The germline gives CDR1 SGHRS, CDR2 YFSETQ. The ends lost 4 bases at V and 6 bases at J; junction bases unmatched: 12. This CDR3 comprises 15 residues. CDR3 residues: CASSPRGAQADGYTF. The CDR3 nucleotides read TGCGCCAGCAGCCCCAGGGGGGCGCAGGCGGATGGCTACACCTTC.

CDR3 coding DNA: TGTGCCAGCAGCCCAACTATACAGGGGAACACTGAAGCTTTCTTT. This gives the protein CASSPTIQGNTEAFF. J is TRBJ1-1 and V is TRBV7-9; D possibly corresponds to TRBD1 (6 bases). V was pared by 5 bases and J by 1 base, with 14 bases between. The CDR3 is 15 residues long. Germline assignment: CDR1 SEHNR and CDR2 FQNEAQ (reference sequence).

V usage is TRBV27 and J usage is TRBJ2-7; D gene uncertain. Germline loops: CDR1 MNHEY, CDR2 SMNVEV (reference sequence). V lost 0 bases and J 3 bases, leaving 6 bases between the germline ends. The length of the CDR3 is 13 residues. CDR3 sequence reads: CASSLSNIYEQYF. CDR3 in DNA: TGTGCCAGCAGTTTATCGAACATCTACGAGCAGTACTTC.

This chain links TRBV2 with TRBJ1-1; D perhaps matches TRBD1 (5 bases). The CDR3 runs 13 residues. V was clipped by 1 base and J by 11 bases, with 14 bases between them. CDR1 is SNHLY, CDR2 FYNNEI, per germline. The DNA for the CDR3 is TGTGCCAGCAGTGAAGAACGGGGCAGGAGGGCTTTCTTT. Protein product: CASSEERGRRAFF.

V is TRBV3-1 (or the pseudogene TRBV3-2) and J is TRBJ1-2; 7 bases fit TRBD1. Germline loops: CDR1 LGHDT, CDR2 YNNKEL (reference sequence). Trimming took 5 bases from V and 4 from J; bases not matched to a gene: 4. This CDR3 spans 13 amino acids. The CDR3 coding sequence is TGTGCCAGCAGCTTGGGACAGCCCTATGGCTACACCTTC. The encoded protein is CASSLGQPYGYTF.

The chain uses TRBV2 and TRBJ1-2, with no clear D. V was shortened by 4 bases and J by 4 bases, with 16 bases between the two germline ends. Germline CDR1 SNHLY, CDR2 FYNNEI. There are 15 residues in the CDR3. The chain's CDR3 is CASSVSGRVSYGYTF. In nucleotides, the CDR3 is TGTGCCAGCAGTGTTAGCGGACGAGTGAGCTATGGCTACACCTTC. Based on the CDR3 plus reference TRBV2 and TRBJ1-2, the full variable domain is EPEVTQTPSHQVTQMGQEVILRCVPISNHLYFYWYRQILGQKVEFLVSFYNNEISEKSEIFDDQFSVERPDGSNFTLKIRSTKLEDSAMYFCASSVSGRVSYGYTFGSGTRLTVV.

The genes are TRBV19 and TRBJ1-2; D unresolved. CDR1 is LNHDA, CDR2 SQIVND, per germline (reference sequence). The CDR3 extends over 15 amino acids. V was clipped by 0 bases and J by 0 bases, with 8 bases between them. This chain's CDR3 is CASSIETEPNYGYTF. CDR3 nucleotides: TGTGCCAGTAGTATAGAGACCGAACCTAACTATGGCTACACCTTC. The full variable domain, with the rest looked up from reference TRBV19 and TRBJ1-2, is DGGITQSPKYLFRKEGQNVTLSCEQNLNHDAMYWYRQDPGQGLRLIYYSQIVNDFQKGDIAEGYSVSREKKESFPLTVTSAQKNPTAFYLCASSIETEPNYGYTFGSGTRLTVV.

V usage is TRBV19 and J usage is TRBJ1-5, with TRBD1 matching over 8 bases. The CDR3 sequence is 14 residues long. After removal of 9 bases from V and 3 bases from J, the junction contained 7 bases not matched to a gene. In germline, CDR1 is LNHDA, CDR2 SQIVND (reference sequence). CDR3 loop: CASQGAILNQPQHF. In DNA, the CDR3 is TGTGCCAGCCAGGGGGCTATCCTCAATCAGCCCCAGCATTTT.

The genes are TRBV9 and TRBJ1-6, with D unclear. Trimming left V 3 bases short and J 9 bases short, with 10 bases between. This CDR3 is 13 amino acids long. Germline V gene sequence: CDR1 SGDLS, CDR2 YYNGEE. The DNA of the CDR3 is TGTGCCAGCAGCGACCTCAGTGGTTCACCCCTCCACTTT. This codes for CASSDLSGSPLHF.

This rearrangement joins TRBV5-1 to TRBJ2-4; D gene unclear. This CDR3 spans 14 amino acids. CDR1 is SGHRS, CDR2 YFSETQ, per germline. Trimming left V 0 bases short and J 6 bases short, with 10 bases between. For the CDR3, the DNA is TGCGCCAGCAGCTTGGTGGGCGAAGGAAACATTCAGTACTTC. It yields the protein CASSLVGEGNIQYF.

This chain uses TRBV6-5 with TRBJ2-3; 7 positions match TRBD2. V shed 7 bases, J shed 9 bases, and the junction held 13 bases outside the gene matches. In germline, CDR1 is MNHEY, CDR2 SVGAGI. The CDR3 extends over 14 amino acids. This CDR3 reads CASTPGGTGITQYF. CDR3 DNA: TGTGCCAGCACTCCGGGGGGAACCGGGATCACGCAGTATTTT.

The J gene is TRBJ2-3, the V gene TRBV7-3, with a weak D call TRBD1 (6 bases). This CDR3 is 15 amino acids long. V lost 6 bases to trimming and J lost 1 base, with 14 bases between them. Germline-derived CDR1 and CDR2 are SGHTA and FQGTGA. The CDR3 spells CASRAGVSGTDTQYF. The CDR3 DNA follows: TGTGCCAGCAGAGCAGGGGTGAGCGGCACAGATACGCAGTATTTT.

V and J are TRBV4-2 and TRBJ2-1; 7 bases line up with TRBD2. CDR1 and CDR2 (germline): LGHNA, YNFKEQ. The V gene end was trimmed by 2 bases and the J gene end by 2 bases; junction bases not matched to a gene: 6. The CDR3 is 16 residues long. CDR3 sequence (DNA): TGTGCCAGCAGCCAAAATCTAGCGGATGCCTACAATGAGCAGTTCTTC. Translated, it gives CASSQNLADAYNEQFF.

This chain links TRBV18 with TRBJ1-1, with a tentative D call TRBD1 (5 bases). From germline, CDR1 is KGHSH and CDR2 LQKENI. The CDR3 is made up of 12 amino acids. V was trimmed by 6 bases and J by 5 bases, leaving 10 bases between them. The CDR3, as DNA: TGTGCCAGCTCCCCCAAGGGGACTGAAGCTTTCTTT. It translates to CASSPKGTEAFF. The full variable domain, rest sourced from reference TRBV18 and TRBJ1-1, is NAGVMQNPRHLVRRRGQEARLRCSPMKGHSHVYWYRQLPEEGLKFMVYLQKENIIDESGMPKERFSAEFPKEGPSILRIQQVVRGDSAAYFCASSPKGTEAFFGQGTRLTVV.

The rearrangement joins TRBV9 to TRBJ2-2; D tentatively fits TRBD1 or TRBD2 (6 bases each). The germline V and J ends were trimmed by 3 bases and 1 base, with 10 bases remaining between them. This CDR3 is 15 amino acids long. The germline CDR1 and CDR2 sequences are SGDLS and YYNGEE. CDR3 region: CASSGKGGNTGELFF. CDR3 bases: TGTGCCAGCAGCGGAAAGGGGGGGAACACCGGGGAGCTGTTTTTT.

This chain joins TRBV3-1 (or the pseudogene TRBV3-2) and TRBJ1-2, with D possibly TRBD1 on 5 matching bases. Germline V gene sequence: CDR1 LGHDT, CDR2 YNNKEL (reference sequence). V was shortened by 4 bases and J by 0 bases, with 12 bases between the two germline ends. The CDR3 spans 15 residues. CDR3 in DNA: TGTGCCAGCAGCCCCTTTGCAGGGTCTAACTATGGCTACACCTTC. Protein: CASSPFAGSNYGYTF.

The chain couples TRBV3-1 (or the pseudogene TRBV3-2) to TRBJ1-6, with a possible D match to TRBD1 (5 bases). The CDR3 runs 14 residues. CDR1 LGHDT and CDR2 YNNKEL come from the germline V gene (reference sequence). Trimming took off 5 bases at V and 4 bases at J, with 9 bases between the two ends. CDR3: CASSETAYNSPLHF. CDR3 bases: TGTGCCAGCAGCGAGACAGCATATAATTCACCCCTCCACTTT.

This chain links TRBV19 with TRBJ1-1, with D uncertain. Germline V gene lookup returns CDR1 LNHDA and CDR2 SQIVND (reference sequence). Deletions cut 0 bases from V and 5 bases from J, with 7 bases between. The CDR3 sequence is 13 residues long. The CDR3 here is CASSIELGTEAFF. The CDR3 DNA reads TGTGCCAGTAGTATAGAGTTGGGAACTGAAGCTTTCTTT. Full variable domain (rest looked up from reference TRBV19 and TRBJ1-1): DGGITQSPKYLFRKEGQNVTLSCEQNLNHDAMYWYRQDPGQGLRLIYYSQIVNDFQKGDIAEGYSVSREKKESFPLTVTSAQKNPTAFYLCASSIELGTEAFFGQGTRLTVV.

J is TRBJ2-3 and V is TRBV9; TRBD2 matches at 10 bases. CDR3 length: 17 residues. CDR1 is SGDLS and CDR2 is YYNGEE in the germline V gene. V lost 0 bases to trimming and J lost 4 bases; unmatched junction nucleotides: 8. The CDR3 spells CASSVGSSGRGADTQYF. As DNA, the CDR3 is TGTGCCAGCAGCGTAGGATCGAGCGGGAGGGGGGCAGATACGCAGTATTTT.

The count of this clone is one. J is TRBJ2-7 and V is TRBV7-9; no clear D. This CDR3 has 16 amino acids. Trimming took off 5 bases at V and 0 bases at J, with 17 bases between the two ends. The V gene's germline CDR1 is SEHNR and CDR2 FQNEAQ (reference sequence). CDR3 bases: TGTGCCAGCAGCGCCGGGTCAAGCCTCGACTCCTACGAGCAGTACTTC. This gives the protein CASSAGSSLDSYEQYF.

The chain links TRBV5-4 to TRBJ2-1; no reliable D call. Germline assignment: CDR1 SGHNT and CDR2 YYREEE (reference sequence). The CDR3 covers 13 residues. V lost 0 bases and J 7 bases, leaving 8 bases between the germline ends. The CDR3 loop is CASSLASENEQFF. CDR3 nucleotide sequence: TGTGCCAGCAGCTTGGCAAGCGAGAATGAGCAGTTCTTC.

The rearrangement links TRBV5-8 to TRBJ2-6; no firm D call. The length of the CDR3 is 15 residues. Per the germline V gene, CDR1 is SGHTS and CDR2 is YDEGEE. V lost 2 bases, J lost 4 bases, and 10 bases lay in between. The CDR3 reads CASSFTPSGANVLTF. The CDR3 region has the DNA TGTGCCAGCAGCTTCACACCCTCCGGGGCCAACGTCCTGACTTTC.

J is TRBJ1-5 and V is TRBV19, with D perhaps matching TRBD1 (6 bases). CDR1 LNHDA and CDR2 SQIVND come from the germline V gene (reference sequence). The CDR3 covers 16 residues. The ends were cut back, 5 bases at V and 0 bases at J, with 14 bases in the middle. CDR3 sequence reads: CASSPWQGYSNQPQHF. The CDR3 DNA sequence: TGTGCCAGTAGTCCTTGGCAGGGGTATAGCAATCAGCCCCAGCATTTT.

This clone has more than one count but fewer than ten. The V call is TRBV11-3, the J call TRBJ1-1, with D maybe TRBD1 (6 bases). There are 19 residues in the CDR3. V gave up 4 bases and J gave up 4 bases, with 28 bases separating them. Germline V gives CDR1 SGHNT, CDR2 YENEEA. As DNA, the CDR3 is TGTGCCAGCAGCTCAAGATCGTTACAGGGTGAGGGAAGGGGCACTGAAGCTTTCTTT. Translation gives CASSSRSLQGEGRGTEAFF.

The chain is built from TRBV6-5 and TRBJ2-3, with 9 bases lining up with TRBD1. V was clipped by 4 bases and J by 2 bases; unmatched bases: 7. This CDR3 comprises 16 residues. Germline V gene sequence: CDR1 MNHEY, CDR2 SVGAGI. CDR3 region: CASSLRRDRDTDTQYF. CDR3 coding DNA: TGTGCCAGCAGTTTACGCCGGGACAGGGACACAGATACGCAGTATTTT.

The chain carries TRBV18 and TRBJ2-2, with D maybe TRBD1 (6 bases). CDR1 is KGHSH and CDR2 is LQKENI in the germline V gene. V lost 1 base to trimming and J lost 0 bases, with 9 bases between them. The CDR3 has 16 residues. CDR3: CASSPRPGANTGELFF. The CDR3 DNA reads TGTGCCAGCTCACCACGTCCAGGGGCGAACACCGGGGAGCTGTTTTTT.

In its sample, this clone was seen once. This chain connects TRBV7-8 to TRBJ2-1; TRBD2 aligns across 12 bases. Trimming took 5 bases from V and 5 from J; bases not matched to a gene: 4. Per the germline V gene, CDR1 is SGHVS and CDR2 is FQNEAQ. The CDR3 spans 15 residues. CDR3 sequence reads: CASSQLAGGDNEQFF. The CDR3 DNA reads TGTGCCAGCAGCCAGCTAGCGGGGGGGGACAATGAGCAGTTCTTC.

This CDR3 is CASSPPGYEQYF. The CDR3 nucleotides read TGCGCCAGCAGCCCCCCCGGCTACGAGCAGTACTTC. The chain combines TRBV5-1 with TRBJ2-7; D gene ambiguous. The CDR3 is made up of 12 amino acids. V was cut by 4 bases and J by 3 bases, with 8 bases left in between. Germline CDR1 is SGHRS and CDR2 is YFSETQ.

The chain is built from TRBV5-4 and TRBJ1-2; TRBD1 matches at 8 bases. Per germline, CDR1 SGHNT and CDR2 YYREEE (reference sequence). The ends lost 4 bases at V and 6 bases at J; junction bases unmatched: 5. The CDR3 spans 13 residues. CDR3 nucleotide sequence: TGTGCCAGCAGCCGACAGGGGACAGATGGCTACACCTTC. Protein: CASSRQGTDGYTF.